Below are 10 T cell receptor beta chains sequenced from a single sample in a study of blood T cell repertoires in COVID-19. TCRdb's table, derived via immunoSEQ multiplex PCR, lists solely in-frame clones and lacks some. The data contain about 190,000 clones, around 79% of them singletons. The source material was peripheral blood. The receptor source for this set is a man aged 45-60 years who had recovered from COVID-19.

This chain links TRBV24-1 with TRBJ2-3, with 11 nucleotides matching TRBD2. V was pared by 6 bases and J by 2 bases, with 9 bases of the junction left unmatched. The CDR3 is 17 amino acids. Germline assignment: CDR1 KGHDR and CDR2 SFDVKD. The CDR3 loop reads CATSNPSGRFDTDTQYF. For the CDR3, the DNA is TGTGCCACCAGTAATCCTAGCGGGAGGTTTGACACAGATACGCAGTATTTT.

The J gene is TRBJ2-2, the V gene TRBV3-1 (or the pseudogene TRBV3-2); TRBD2 agrees at 9 bases. Germline V gene data show CDR1 as LGHDT and CDR2 as YNNKEL (reference sequence). The ends lost 6 bases at V and 2 bases at J; junction bases unmatched: 4. This CDR3 spans 15 amino acids. For the CDR3, the DNA is TGTGCCAGCAGAATAGCGGGAGATAACACCGGGGAGCTGTTTTTT. Protein product: CASRIAGDNTGELFF.

The genes are TRBV6-4 and TRBJ1-2; D possibly corresponds to TRBD1 (5 bases). Trimming took 0 bases from V and 3 from J, leaving 8 bases between them. This CDR3 has 14 residues. Germline CDR1 reads MRHNA; CDR2 reads SNTAGT. This CDR3 reads CASSDSGTDYGYTF. CDR3 in DNA: TGTGCCAGCAGTGACTCAGGGACTGACTATGGCTACACCTTC.

J is TRBJ2-2 and V is TRBV6-2 or TRBV6-3; 10 bases map to TRBD2. With V trimmed by 6 bases and J by 4 bases, 11 bases remained unmatched. CDR1 and CDR2 (germline): MNHEY, SVGEGT. The CDR3 spans 17 residues. The CDR3 reads CASSQKGTSVSTGELFF. The CDR3 DNA reads as TGTGCCAGCAGCCAGAAAGGGACTAGCGTTTCCACCGGGGAGCTGTTTTTT.

The V call is TRBV11-3, the J call TRBJ2-2, with D uncertain. V lost 2 bases to trimming and J lost 4 bases, with 11 bases between them. The germline CDR1 and CDR2 sequences are SGHNT and YENEEA. This CDR3 has 15 amino acids. Here the CDR3 DNA reads TGTGCCAGCAGCTTATTTTCGACGGGCACCGGGGAGCTGTTTTTT. This translates into CASSLFSTGTGELFF. The whole variable domain, filled in from reference TRBV11-3 and TRBJ2-2, reads EAGVVQSPRYKIIEKKQPVAFWCNPISGHNTLYWYLQNLGQGPELLIRYENEEAVDDSQLPKDRFSAERLKGVDSTLKIQPAELGDSAVYLCASSLFSTGTGELFFGEGSRLTVL.

This clone was observed a single time. The chain links TRBV12-5 to TRBJ2-5; weak D call: TRBD2 (7 bases). V dropped 7 bases and J dropped 3 bases, with 21 bases sitting between them. The CDR3 is 16 amino acids. Looked up from germline, CDR1 is LGHNT and CDR2 is FRNRAP. This chain's CDR3 is CASDSGRGAVEETQYF. The CDR3 nucleotides read TGTGCTAGTGACTCCGGCCGGGGGGCGGTGGAAGAGACCCAGTACTTC. Full variable domain (remainder filled in from reference TRBV12-5 and TRBJ2-5): DARVTQTPRHKVTEMGQEVTMRCQPILGHNTVFWYRQTMMQGLELLAYFRNRAPLDDSGMPKDRFSAEMPDATLATLKIQPSEPRDSAVYFCASDSGRGAVEETQYFGPGTRLLVL.

CDR3 protein: CASSRDRAVAYNEQFF. For the CDR3, the DNA is TGTGCCAGCAGCCGTGACAGGGCGGTCGCCTACAATGAGCAGTTCTTC. The chain employs TRBV5-4 and TRBJ2-1, with 7 bases aligning to TRBD1. Germline V gene lookup returns CDR1 SGHNT and CDR2 YYREEE (reference sequence). Losses at the gene ends were 4 bases for V and 2 bases for J; bases not matched to a gene: 9. This CDR3 has 16 residues.

The chain employs TRBV27 and TRBJ1-2, with 7 bases aligning to TRBD1. The CDR3 totals 14 residues. Germline CDR1 MNHEY, CDR2 SMNVEV (reference sequence). The V and J ends lost 6 bases and 5 bases, in that order; junction bases with no gene match: 9. The CDR3 sequence is CASRRQGGVYGYTF. CDR3 nucleotide sequence: TGTGCCAGCAGACGACAGGGAGGTGTGTATGGCTACACCTTC.

This clone was found once. The genes are TRBV5-4 and TRBJ1-4; no reliable D call. This CDR3 has 15 amino acids. V was pared by 0 bases and J by 8 bases, with 14 bases between. Germline V gene lookup returns CDR1 SGHNT and CDR2 YYREEE (reference sequence). The CDR3 coding sequence is TGTGCCAGCAGCTTGGACGGAACGCGGTCGGAAAAACTGTTTTTT. This sequence encodes CASSLDGTRSEKLFF.

This rearrangement joins TRBV9 to TRBJ1-3, with 7 bases aligning to TRBD1. Germline lookup yields CDR1 SGDLS and CDR2 YYNGEE. The ends lost 4 bases at V and 14 bases at J; junction bases unmatched: 9. The CDR3 runs 12 residues. CDR3 residues: CASSSLGDSLYF. Here the CDR3 DNA reads TGTGCCAGCAGCTCATTAGGGGACAGCCTATATTTT.